This T cell receptor beta chain comes out of a study of T cell repertoires in cytomegalovirus infection. Study information: CMV epitopes used comprised recently identified HLA-C-restricted ones and well-studied HLA-B-restricted ones.

From the reads, TCRdb called clonotypes with MiXCR, one entry per CDR3 protein. The sample holds about a million distinct CDR3 sequences, roughly a third seen once. In the case of this clonotype: The antigen is not known.

Germline V gene lookup returns CDR1 MNHEY and CDR2 SMNVEV (reference sequence). This CDR3 has 14 amino acids. Between the trimmed V and J ends, which lost 8 bases and 10 bases, there was a span of 24 bases. The receptor's source is a human donor in good health (CMV status not recorded). Some clones in this sample may be carry-over from other donors' samples. The sample in question was cultured CD8+ T cells from PBMCs, obtained from culture after CMV antigen stimulation. V and J are TRBV27 and TRBJ2-7, with D hard to call. CDR3 sequence: CASRSLGLKYEQYF. The CDR3 DNA reads as TGTGCCAGCCGCTCGTTAGGCTTGAAATATGAACAGTACTTC.